The T cell receptor beta chain under discussion was sequenced for a study of cytomegalovirus exposure and HLA in healthy donors. General observations from the study: In a later analysis, most CMV-associated TCR beta chains appeared HLA-restricted. In a later analysis, parvovirus B19, influenza, CMV and Epstein-Barr virus appeared linked to several top co-occurrence clusters.

A note on this clone: Its antigen remains unknown.

Use of 60 Vbeta and 13 Jbeta primers characterized the PCR. Assay: immunoSEQ multiplex PCR; the TCRdb copy retains only in-frame clones and omits some. The table has 250,000 to 350,000 clones, approximately 90% seen once. This sequence originates from a man aged 40-49 years in good health and CMV-seropositive. Sequenced sample: PBMCs.

Here the CDR3 reads CASSVGSGIVHEQYF. The CDR3 DNA follows: TGTGCCAGCAGCGTGGGCAGCGGGATCGTCCACGAGCAGTACTTC. V gene TRBV9 combines with J gene TRBJ2-7; 7 bases match TRBD2. The CDR3 is 15 amino acids. From germline, CDR1 is SGDLS and CDR2 YYNGEE. The J segment lost 5 bases and the V segment lost 2 bases, leaving 10 bases of the junction unmatched.